Below are 10 T cell receptor beta chains sequenced from a single sample in a study of T cells in localized non-small cell lung cancer. Some clones are missing from TCRdb's copy, which holds only in-frame ones; the method was immunoSEQ multiplex PCR. The table records about 30,000 clones, around 90% of them present only once. The source material was peripheral blood, sampled before any cancer treatment. These receptor sequences come from a female donor at least 60 years old with stage I lung adenocarcinoma.

The chain couples TRBV11-1 to TRBJ1-2; TRBD1 is a possible D gene (5 bases). The CDR3 runs 13 residues. CDR1 is SGHAT, CDR2 FQDESV, per germline (reference sequence). Trimming shortened V by 5 bases and J by 2 bases, and 9 bases separated the two germline ends. The CDR3 region has the DNA TGTGCCAGCAGCCTCGGGGGGAACTATGGCTACACCTTC. Translated: CASSLGGNYGYTF.

V usage is TRBV30 and J usage is TRBJ2-7; D is perhaps TRBD1 (6 bases). The CDR3 spans 12 residues. The germline V gene encodes CDR1 GTSNPN and CDR2 SVGIG (reference sequence). CDR3 nucleotides: TGTGCGTCCAGAGGACAGTCTACCGAGCAGTACTTC. This gives the protein CASRGQSTEQYF.

The CDR3 DNA follows: TGTGCCAGCAGCAGGACTATCCAAGAGACCCAGTACTTC. Its translation: CASSRTIQETQYF. The chain carries TRBV7-2 and TRBJ2-5; TRBD2 is a possible D gene (6 bases). The V gene's germline CDR1 is SGHTA and CDR2 FQGNSA. With 5 bases removed from V and 1 base from J, the gap between germline ends came to 8 bases. The CDR3 is 13 residues long.

V gene TRBV29-1 combines with J gene TRBJ1-1; D gene unclear. The germline gives CDR1 SQVTM, CDR2 ANQGSEA. The CDR3 contains 12 residues. Deletions cut 7 bases from V and 5 bases from J, with 14 bases between. CDR3 DNA: TGCAGCGGACGCGCGTACGAAACTGAAGCTTTCTTT. This encodes CSGRAYETEAFF. The full variable domain, with the rest looked up from reference TRBV29-1 and TRBJ1-1, is SAVISQKPSRDICQRGTSLTIQCQVDSQVTMMFWYRQQPGQSLTLIATANQGSEATYESGFVIDKFPISRPNLTFSTLTVSNMSPEDSSIYLCSGRAYETEAFFGQGTRLTVV.

This clone occurred once. The chain uses TRBV7-9 and TRBJ1-2; 9 nucleotides match TRBD1. The CDR3 runs to 16 residues. The ends lost 1 base at V and 6 bases at J; junction bases unmatched: 9. Germline assignment: CDR1 SEHNR and CDR2 FQNEAQ (reference sequence). CDR3 protein: CASSLGGQGRRDGYTF. The DNA of the CDR3 is TGTGCCAGCAGCTTAGGAGGACAGGGGCGTAGGGATGGCTACACCTTC.

This rearrangement joins TRBV5-1 to TRBJ2-3, with 8 bases that match TRBD2. Germline assignment: CDR1 SGHRS and CDR2 YFSETQ. Germline trimming cut 3 bases from V and 7 bases from J; bases unmatched to any gene: 7. The length of the CDR3 is 14 residues. CDR3 DNA: TGCGCCAGCAGCTCCTCGGGAGGGCCTAATACGCAGTATTTT. Protein: CASSSSGGPNTQYF.

V usage is TRBV12-5 and J usage is TRBJ1-1; D call uncertain. This CDR3 is built from 14 residues. The V gene's germline CDR1 is LGHNT and CDR2 FRNRAP. The V end lost 7 bases, the J end lost 5 bases, and 17 bases lay between the germline ends. As DNA, the CDR3 is TGTGCTAGTGCCCTTGACGGTGGACGGACTGAAGCTTTCTTT. Translation: CASALDGGRTEAFF.

The chain links TRBV30 to TRBJ1-2; 10 bases are shared with TRBD1. The germline V gene encodes CDR1 GTSNPN and CDR2 SVGIG (reference sequence). Losses at the gene ends were 1 base for V and 6 bases for J; bases not matched to a gene: 11. The CDR3 is 16 residues long. CDR3 sequence reads: CAWSEDRGRIRHGYTF. The CDR3 bases are TGTGCCTGGAGTGAAGACAGGGGGCGAATTCGACATGGCTACACCTTC.

This clone was seen a few times. The CDR3 protein is CASSWEGTGELFF. The CDR3 DNA follows: TGTGCCAGTAGTTGGGAGGGGACCGGGGAGCTGTTTTTT. The chain has TRBV19 and TRBJ2-2; 7 nucleotides match TRBD2. In germline, CDR1 is LNHDA, CDR2 SQIVND (reference sequence). Trimming took 5 bases from V and 5 from J; bases not matched to a gene: 2. This CDR3 has 13 residues. Using reference TRBV19 and TRBJ2-2 for the parts outside the CDR3, the full variable domain is DGGITQSPKYLFRKEGQNVTLSCEQNLNHDAMYWYRQDPGQGLRLIYYSQIVNDFQKGDIAEGYSVSREKKESFPLTVTSAQKNPTAFYLCASSWEGTGELFFGEGSRLTVL.

V and J are TRBV29-1 and TRBJ2-3, with D unresolved. Trimming removed 7 bases from V and 2 bases from J, with 13 bases in between. The CDR3 runs 13 residues. Germline lookup yields CDR1 SQVTM and CDR2 ANQGSEA. The CDR3: CSAARLHTDTQYF. CDR3 sequence (DNA): TGCAGCGCGGCCCGTCTCCACACAGATACGCAGTATTTT.